This T cell receptor (beta chain) came from a study of T cell changes during pregnancy in multiple sclerosis. The assay was immunoSEQ multiplex PCR, and TCRdb's table has in-frame clones only and misses some. Among around 110,000 clones, under 95% were seen once, and the ten largest hold 1.6%. V gave up 10 bases and J gave up 2 bases, with 13 bases separating them. The CDR3 consists of 13 residues. Germline CDR1 and CDR2: MNHEY and SMNVEV (reference sequence). The sequences come from peripheral blood, collected after pregnancy. The clonotype originates from a female donor with multiple sclerosis, enrolled in a pregnancy study. This chain joins TRBV27 and TRBJ2-3; possibly TRBD2 for D (6 bases). The CDR3 DNA follows: TGTGCCACCCGAGCGGGCCACACAGATACGCAGTATTTT. Amino acid sequence: CATRAGHTDTQYF.